This T cell receptor (beta chain) is drawn from a study of control samples from healthy donors and cancer patients. Germline CDR1 reads MNHEY; CDR2 reads SMNVEV (reference sequence). After removal of 6 bases from V and 2 bases from J, the junction contained 3 bases not matched to a gene. The CDR3 is made up of 14 amino acids. The assay was immunoSEQ multiplex PCR, and TCRdb's table has in-frame clones only and misses some. The table includes about 150,000 clones, over 85% detected once. The specimen sequenced was blood. The V call is TRBV27, the J call TRBJ1-2; 10 bases agree with TRBD1. The TCR originated in a man younger than 30 in good health. The CDR3 DNA follows: TGTGCCAGCAGACCGACAGGGGGCAACTATGGCTACACCTTC. It yields the protein CASRPTGGNYGYTF.